Listed here are 16 T cell receptor beta chains from one sample, sequenced in a study of shared clonotypes between healthy human individuals. Sequencing was performed with immunoSEQ multiplex PCR; in TCRdb, only in-frame clones are kept and a portion is missing. The table includes about 870,000 clones, nearly 95% detected once. CD8 cells classed as naive were CD45RO-negative and positively selected for CCR7, excluding terminally differentiated effector memory CD45RA+ cells. Sample: naive CD8+ T cells sorted from blood. Every receptor here comes from a man aged 30 to 45 in good health.

The CDR3 DNA follows: TGTGCCAGCAGCTTAGGGCGACCGCTTAGTTCCTACGAGCAGTACTTC. Protein: CASSLGRPLSSYEQYF. The rearrangement uses TRBV7-9 and TRBJ2-7; D ambiguous. Per germline, CDR1 SEHNR and CDR2 FQNEAQ (reference sequence). V lost 1 base to trimming and J lost 1 base, with 14 bases between them. CDR3 length: 16 residues. The full variable domain, with the rest looked up from reference TRBV7-9 and TRBJ2-7, is DTGVSQNPRHKITKRGQNVTFRCDPISEHNRLYWYRQTLGQGPEFLTYFQNEAQLEKSRLLSDRFSAERPKGSFSTLEIQRTEQGDSAMYLCASSLGRPLSSYEQYFGPGTRLTVT.

This clone appeared a few times. The chain employs TRBV10-1 and TRBJ2-7, with D uncertain. Per germline, CDR1 WNHNN and CDR2 SYGVQD (reference sequence). This CDR3 spans 13 amino acids. Trimming pared 6 bases from V and 2 bases from J, leaving 11 bases between. CDR3 bases: TGCGCCAGCAGGGAGCTCCGCACCTACGAGCAGTACTTC. Encoded protein: CASRELRTYEQYF.

This chain links TRBV27 with TRBJ1-5; no reliable D call. CDR3 size: 14 residues. Between the trimmed V and J ends, which lost 0 bases and 9 bases, there was a span of 12 bases. Germline V gene lookup returns CDR1 MNHEY and CDR2 SMNVEV (reference sequence). Written as DNA, the CDR3 is TGTGCCAGCAGTTTATCGTCAATAACTCGGCCCCAGCATTTT. Protein: CASSLSSITRPQHF.

This clone was counted a few times. The V and J genes are TRBV7-2 and TRBJ2-3, with 7 positions matching TRBD2. CDR1 is SGHTA, CDR2 FQGNSA, per germline. Trimming at V came to 5 bases and at J to 1 base, leaving 9 bases not matched to a gene. The CDR3 contains 16 residues. CDR3 bases: TGTGCCAGCAGCCCAGGGAGGGGCTTGGGCACAGATACGCAGTATTTT. It codes for CASSPGRGLGTDTQYF.

The chain employs TRBV5-6 and TRBJ2-2; D might be TRBD1 or TRBD2, each matching 5 bases. Germline CDR1 SGHDT, CDR2 YYEEEE. The CDR3 is made up of 14 amino acids. Trimming took off 6 bases at V and 2 bases at J, with 11 bases between the two ends. This CDR3 reads CASTGTGNTGELFF. The CDR3 region has the DNA TGTGCCAGCACCGGGACGGGAAACACCGGGGAGCTGTTTTTT.

The count of this clone is one. The rearrangement links TRBV5-1 to TRBJ2-1; the D gene is possibly TRBD1 (6 bases). Trimming took off 4 bases at V and 5 bases at J, with 7 bases between the two ends. The germline V gene has CDR1 SGHRS and CDR2 YFSETQ. The length of the CDR3 is 12 residues. The CDR3 loop is CASSRQDNEQFF. The CDR3 nucleotides are TGCGCCAGCAGCCGACAGGACAATGAGCAGTTCTTC.

This sequence joins TRBV19 and TRBJ1-3; D uncertain. This CDR3 is built from 13 residues. Germline V gives CDR1 LNHDA, CDR2 SQIVND (reference sequence). V lost 3 bases and J 7 bases, leaving 10 bases between the germline ends. CDR3 DNA: TGTGCCAGTAGTATGACCCTCGGGAACACCATATATTTT. It codes for CASSMTLGNTIYF.

This chain joins TRBV7-3 and TRBJ2-7; no clear D gene. Germline lookup yields CDR1 SGHTA and CDR2 FQGTGA. V shed 5 bases and J shed 3 bases, with 20 bases lying between them. This CDR3 is built from 16 residues. CDR3 nucleotides: TGTGCCAGCAGCCCCAACACGGGCCACCTCGGCTACGAGCAGTACTTC. Amino acid sequence: CASSPNTGHLGYEQYF.

The chain carries TRBV7-8 and TRBJ2-7, with D possibly matching TRBD1 (5 bases). Trimming cost V 1 base and J 0 bases, with 16 bases left between them. The CDR3 length is 17 residues. Per germline, CDR1 SGHVS and CDR2 FQNEAQ. CDR3 nucleotide sequence: TGTGCCAGCAGCTTAGTGCCACCCCCTGGACACTCCTACGAGCAGTACTTC. This sequence encodes CASSLVPPPGHSYEQYF. Complete variable domain (other parts from reference TRBV7-8 and TRBJ2-7): GAGVSQSPRYKVAKRGQDVALRCDPISGHVSLFWYQQALGQGPEFLTYFQNEAQLDKSGLPSDRFFAERPEGSVSTLKIQRTQQEDSAVYLCASSLVPPPGHSYEQYFGPGTRLTVT.

The J gene is TRBJ2-5, the V gene TRBV27, with 7 bases matching TRBD2. The ends lost 3 bases at V and 6 bases at J; junction bases unmatched: 4. Germline CDR1 MNHEY, CDR2 SMNVEV (reference sequence). This CDR3 contains 13 residues. The CDR3, as DNA: TGTGCCAGCAGTTTTGGACTAGGGAAGACCCAGTACTTC. Translated: CASSFGLGKTQYF.

The chain has TRBV11-3 and TRBJ2-2; 9 bases align to TRBD2. Germline trimming cut 5 bases from V and 4 bases from J; bases unmatched to any gene: 8. The CDR3 totals 16 residues. Germline V gene sequence: CDR1 SGHNT, CDR2 YENEEA. The CDR3, as DNA: TGTGCCAGCAGCGGGAGGACTAGCGAAGGCACCGGGGAGCTGTTTTTT. The encoded protein is CASSGRTSEGTGELFF.

The chain employs TRBV5-4 and TRBJ2-1; D might be TRBD2 (6 bases). The length of the CDR3 is 14 residues. The V and J ends lost 4 bases and 5 bases respectively, with 13 bases between them. CDR1 is SGHNT, CDR2 YYREEE, per germline (reference sequence). The CDR3 protein is CASSRGTADNEQFF. The CDR3 DNA reads TGTGCCAGCAGCCGCGGGACCGCTGACAATGAGCAGTTCTTC.

The V gene is TRBV7-9, the J gene TRBJ2-4, with 7 bases identical to TRBD1. There are 16 residues in the CDR3. V shed 2 bases and J 0 bases; nucleotides not matched to a gene: 4. The germline V gene has CDR1 SEHNR and CDR2 FQNEAQ (reference sequence). The CDR3 sequence is CASSLRDSLAKNIQYF. Written as DNA, the CDR3 is TGTGCCAGCAGCTTACGGGACAGCCTAGCCAAAAACATTCAGTACTTC.

V and J are TRBV6-1 and TRBJ2-1; 10 bases line up with TRBD2. The germline V gene encodes CDR1 MNHNS and CDR2 SASEGT. The CDR3 covers 14 residues. V dropped 3 bases and J dropped 8; count of bases not matched to a gene: 4. The CDR3 region is CASSDPLAGDEQFF. The CDR3 DNA follows: TGTGCCAGCAGTGACCCCCTAGCGGGAGATGAGCAGTTCTTC.

The chain combines TRBV30 with TRBJ2-5, with D perhaps matching TRBD1 or TRBD2 (5 bases each). This CDR3 comprises 14 residues. V shed 2 bases and J shed 5 bases, with 15 bases lying between them. In germline, CDR1 is GTSNPN, CDR2 SVGIG (reference sequence). The CDR3 reads CAWSTGQGRETQYF. Here the CDR3 DNA reads TGTGCCTGGAGTACGGGCCAGGGACGGGAGACCCAGTACTTC.

The chain is built from TRBV9 and TRBJ1-2; D gene unclear. CDR1 SGDLS and CDR2 YYNGEE come from the germline V gene. This CDR3 is built from 11 residues. Trimming stripped 4 bases from V and 13 bases from J, with 14 bases between. The CDR3 region is CASSSRVGFTF. The CDR3 bases are TGTGCCAGCAGCTCCCGGGTAGGATTCACCTTC.